These 28 T cell receptor beta chains originate from one sample sequenced in a study of T-cell memory formation after mild COVID-19. TCRdb ran MiXCR on the 5' RACE reads and lists one entry per CDR3 protein. The data show 500,000 to 600,000 distinct CDR3 sequences, about a sixth seen once. The sequencing sample was made of PBMCs or a T cell subset sorted from them (not recorded which). These receptors originate from an adult woman who had mild COVID-19 (a few samples of this study predate the infection). Cell type and time point are not known.

This rearrangement joins TRBV6-1 to TRBJ2-6, with D possibly matching TRBD1 (5 bases). The V end lost 4 bases, the J end lost 2 bases, and 12 bases lay between the germline ends. CDR1 is MNHNS, CDR2 SASEGT, per germline. The CDR3 runs 16 residues. In DNA form, the CDR3 reads TGTGCCAGCAGTGCCCATAAAGGGGCTGGGGCCAACGTCCTGACTTTC. The encoded protein is CASSAHKGAGANVLTF.

This rearrangement joins TRBV9 to TRBJ2-2; D might be TRBD1 (6 bases). The germline V gene has CDR1 SGDLS and CDR2 YYNGEE. This CDR3 has 16 amino acids. V was pared by 4 bases and J by 4 bases, with 17 bases between. The CDR3 DNA sequence: TGTGCCAGCAGCTTTGGGACAACGGCTAGCACCGGGGAGCTGTTTTTT. The encoded protein is CASSFGTTASTGELFF.

This clonotype showed up just a few times. V gene TRBV7-3 combines with J gene TRBJ2-2, with D maybe TRBD1 (5 bases). This CDR3 contains 15 residues. From germline, CDR1 is SGHTA and CDR2 FQGTGA. V dropped 0 bases and J dropped 3 bases, with 8 bases sitting between them. This chain's CDR3 is CASSLTGRDTGELFF. The CDR3 DNA follows: TGTGCCAGCAGCTTAACGGGGCGAGACACCGGGGAGCTGTTTTTT.

The DNA for the CDR3 is TGTGCCACCGACCAGGGGGAAGGTCTCCTTGAGCAGTTCTTC. Encoded protein: CATDQGEGLLEQFF. The chain links TRBV24-1 to TRBJ2-1; 7 bases line up with TRBD1. V lost 9 bases and J lost 9; bases outside the gene matches: 13. The CDR3 runs to 14 residues. CDR1 and CDR2 (germline): KGHDR, SFDVKD.

The CDR3 DNA reads TGTGCCAGCAGCTTAGGGATCCTCGGAGATACGCAGTATTTT. It is translated as CASSLGILGDTQYF. The chain is built from TRBV7-3 and TRBJ2-3; D is unresolved. The CDR3 totals 14 residues. Germline CDR1 reads SGHTA; CDR2 reads FQGTGA. The V gene lost 2 bases and the J gene lost 5 bases, with 11 bases spanning the gap. Full variable domain (missing parts from reference TRBV7-3 and TRBJ2-3): GAGVSQTPSNKVTEKGKYVELRCDPISGHTALYWYRQSLGQGPEFLIYFQGTGAADDSGLPNDRFFAVRPEGSVSTLKIQRTERGDSAVYLCASSLGILGDTQYFGPGTRLTVL.

The chain combines TRBV9 with TRBJ1-2; D might be TRBD1 (6 bases). The CDR3 runs 15 residues. The germline gives CDR1 SGDLS, CDR2 YYNGEE. V dropped 0 bases and J dropped 2 bases, with 11 bases sitting between them. The CDR3: CASSVESTGNYGYTF. The CDR3 coding sequence is TGTGCCAGCAGCGTAGAATCAACAGGGAACTATGGCTACACCTTC.

This sequence joins TRBV11-3 and TRBJ1-2; 8 bases are shared with TRBD1. V gave up 5 bases and J gave up 8 bases; unmatched junction bases: 16. The CDR3 covers 16 residues. In germline, CDR1 is SGHNT, CDR2 YENEEA. In DNA form, the CDR3 reads TGTGCCAGCAGCCTCGGACAGGGAGGTGGCCACGGAGGCTACACCTTC. It codes for CASSLGQGGGHGGYTF.

This clonotype turned up a few times. This sequence joins TRBV7-8 and TRBJ2-2; tentative D call: TRBD2 (6 bases). Germline V gives CDR1 SGHVS, CDR2 FQNEAQ. The CDR3 length is 15 residues. The V gene lost 7 bases and the J gene lost 3 bases, with 15 bases spanning the gap. As DNA, the CDR3 is TGTGCCAGCACCGCGACTAGAGGGGACACCGGGGAGCTGTTTTTT. This gives the protein CASTATRGDTGELFF.

V is TRBV20-1 and J is TRBJ1-2; D unclear. The germline V and J ends were trimmed by 5 bases and 0 bases, with 10 bases remaining between them. CDR1 is DFQATT, CDR2 SNEGSKA, per germline (reference sequence). The CDR3 is 13 residues long. CDR3 protein: CSAGDGANYGYTF. The CDR3 coding sequence is TGCAGTGCTGGCGACGGCGCTAACTATGGCTACACCTTC.

This clonotype was counted ten times or more. V usage is TRBV11-3 and J usage is TRBJ2-2; a possible D gene is TRBD2 (6 bases). Trimming pared 5 bases from V and 3 bases from J, leaving 16 bases between. There are 16 residues in the CDR3. Germline lookup yields CDR1 SGHNT and CDR2 YENEEA. The CDR3 DNA reads as TGTGCCAGCAGCCCCGGGGACTTTAGGGACACCGGGGAGCTGTTTTTT. Protein product: CASSPGDFRDTGELFF.

The chain joins TRBV10-3 to TRBJ2-5, with 7 bases aligning to TRBD1. This CDR3 contains 13 residues. Per the germline V gene, CDR1 is ENHRY and CDR2 is SYGVKD. V lost 3 bases, J lost 4 bases, and 2 bases stayed unmatched. In DNA, the CDR3 is TGTGCCATCAGTGACCGACAGGGAGAGACCCAGTACTTC. As protein: CAISDRQGETQYF.

This clonotype occurred a few times. The junction departs from germline at one end; a sequencing error may be responsible. The rearrangement links TRBV7-8 to TRBJ1-2, with D unclear. The CDR3 sequence is 15 residues long. Germline V gene data show CDR1 as SGHVS and CDR2 as FQNEAQ. This chain's CDR3 is CASSIAIDYNYGYTF. The CDR3 DNA follows: TGTGCCAGCAGCATAGCCATTGATTATAACTATGGCTACACCTTC.

This rearrangement joins TRBV29-1 to TRBJ2-7; weak D call: TRBD2 (6 bases). Trimming removed 3 bases at V and 3 bases at J, with 9 bases between. The CDR3 has 12 amino acids. Germline V gives CDR1 SQVTM, CDR2 ANQGSEA. CDR3 sequence: CSVEGRNYEQYF. The CDR3 region has the DNA TGCAGCGTTGAGGGGAGGAACTACGAGCAGTACTTC.

V gene TRBV15 combines with J gene TRBJ1-2; TRBD1 might be the D (5 bases). Trimming shortened V by 5 bases and J by 8 bases, and 18 bases separated the two germline ends. The CDR3 runs 14 residues. CDR1 and CDR2 (germline): LNHNV, YYDKDF (reference sequence). CDR3 protein: CATSRASDRGGYTF. The CDR3 DNA is TGTGCCACCAGCCGAGCCTCGGATCGGGGCGGCTACACCTTC.

This clonotype was seen only a few times. The chain combines TRBV5-5 with TRBJ2-3; 7 nucleotides agree with TRBD2. This CDR3 is 15 amino acids long. Germline V gene sequence: CDR1 SGHKS, CDR2 YYEKEE (reference sequence). After removal of 3 bases from V and 3 bases from J, the junction contained 7 bases not matched to a gene. The chain's CDR3 is CASSSKRGHTDTQYF. The CDR3 DNA sequence: TGTGCCAGCAGCTCTAAGCGGGGCCATACAGATACGCAGTATTTT.

This clonotype appeared a few times. V is TRBV7-8 and J is TRBJ2-3, with TRBD2 matching over 7 bases. This CDR3 region has 15 residues. The V gene's germline CDR1 is SGHVS and CDR2 FQNEAQ. After removal of 2 bases from V and 2 bases from J, the junction contained 4 bases not matched to a gene. CDR3 nucleotides: TGTGCCAGCAGCTTACTTAGCGGGTTCACAGATACGCAGTATTTT. As protein: CASSLLSGFTDTQYF. The full variable domain, in which reference TRBV7-8 and TRBJ2-3 provide the parts outside the CDR3, is GAGVSQSPRYKVAKRGQDVALRCDPISGHVSLFWYQQALGQGPEFLTYFQNEAQLDKSGLPSDRFFAERPEGSVSTLKIQRTQQEDSAVYLCASSLLSGFTDTQYFGPGTRLTVL.

This chain joins TRBV7-6 and TRBJ2-1; 10 bases line up with TRBD1. The CDR3 extends over 17 amino acids. V trimming: 5 bases; J trimming: 2 bases; junction bases outside the gene matches: 9. Germline CDR1 reads SGHVS; CDR2 reads FNYEAQ. CDR3 DNA: TGTGCCAGCAGCGCCTTGGGACAGGGGCTAACCTACAATGAGCAGTTCTTC. Protein product: CASSALGQGLTYNEQFF. The complete variable domain, with remaining parts taken from reference TRBV7-6 and TRBJ2-1, reads GAGVSQSPRYKVTKRGQDVALRCDPISGHVSLYWYRQALGQGPEFLTYFNYEAQQDKSGLPNDRFSAERPEGSISTLTIQRTEQRDSAMYRCASSALGQGLTYNEQFFGPGTRLTVL.

This clonotype was found many times. The rearrangement uses TRBV12-3 or TRBV12-4 and TRBJ2-1; 7 positions agree with TRBD2. The CDR3 is 13 residues long. The junction had 2 bases not matched to a gene; V was cut back by 5 bases and J by 4 bases. The CDR3 sequence: CASSAGGYNEQFF. Here the CDR3 DNA reads TGTGCCAGCAGTGCCGGGGGGTACAATGAGCAGTTCTTC.

This clonotype appeared a few times. This sequence joins TRBV5-6 and TRBJ2-3, with TRBD2 identical over 9 bases. The germline V gene has CDR1 SGHDT and CDR2 YYEEEE. Losses at the gene ends were 3 bases for V and 6 bases for J; bases not matched to a gene: 11. The CDR3 has 16 residues. The CDR3 DNA is TGTGCCAGCAGCTCAAATCTAGCGGGGTCCAGGGATACGCAGTATTTT. It encodes CASSSNLAGSRDTQYF.

This clonotype appeared a few times. The CDR3 reads CSTKDAGRNEQFF. For the CDR3, the DNA is TGCAGCACCAAGGACGCGGGACGCAATGAGCAGTTCTTC. The rearrangement joins TRBV29-1 to TRBJ2-1; a weak D match, TRBD2 (6 bases). The V gene's germline CDR1 is SQVTM and CDR2 ANQGSEA. There are 13 residues in the CDR3. Trimming stripped 8 bases from V and 6 bases from J, with 17 bases between.

This clonotype turned up a few times. V usage is TRBV10-1 and J usage is TRBJ2-1; 9 nucleotides agree with TRBD2. This CDR3 is built from 21 residues. V was pared by 5 bases and J by 6 bases, with 26 bases of the junction left unmatched. Looked up from germline, CDR1 is WNHNN and CDR2 is SYGVQD (reference sequence). CDR3 amino acids: CASSLNSPVSSIAGEGNEQFF. For the CDR3, the DNA is TGCGCCAGCAGTCTCAACTCTCCAGTCTCCTCCATAGCGGGAGAAGGCAATGAGCAGTTCTTC.

This clonotype was seen a handful of times. The V and J genes are TRBV12-3 or TRBV12-4 and TRBJ1-1; D may be TRBD1 (5 bases). The V end lost 4 bases, the J end lost 6 bases, and 15 bases lay between the germline ends. The CDR3 spans 14 residues. The DNA for the CDR3 is TGTGCCAGCAGTTCCATTCGGGGGTTCGCTGAAGCTTTCTTT. The encoded protein is CASSSIRGFAEAFF.

This sequence joins TRBV29-1 and TRBJ2-1; 7 nucleotides line up with TRBD1. This CDR3 has 12 amino acids. Unmatched junction bases numbered 10, after V lost 5 bases and J lost 12 bases. The germline gives CDR1 SQVTM, CDR2 ANQGSEA. The CDR3 is CSVTGQAEGQFF. CDR3 bases: TGCAGCGTTACTGGACAGGCCGAAGGGCAGTTCTTC.

In DNA, the CDR3 is TGTGCCAGCAGCTTTTTTCGTAAGACTAGCGGGAGGGGTAATGAGCAGTTCTTC. It encodes CASSFFRKTSGRGNEQFF. The rearrangement links TRBV5-4 to TRBJ2-1; 14 bases are shared with TRBD2. CDR1 and CDR2 from the germline V gene are SGHNT and YYREEE (reference sequence). The J segment lost 7 bases and the V segment lost 2 bases, leaving 11 bases of the junction unmatched. The CDR3 totals 18 residues. Full variable domain (rest looked up from reference TRBV5-4 and TRBJ2-1): ETGVTQSPTHLIKTRGQQVTLRCSSQSGHNTVSWYQQALGQGPQFIFQYYREEENGRGNFPPRFSGLQFPNYSSELNVNALELDDSALYLCASSFFRKTSGRGNEQFFGPGTRLTVL.

This clonotype was detected only a few times. V and J are TRBV6-5 and TRBJ2-3, with a possible D match to TRBD1 (6 bases). The V end was cut by 4 bases, the J end by 10 bases, with 12 bases between. Germline-derived CDR1 and CDR2 are MNHEY and SVGAGI. The CDR3 is 12 residues long. CDR3 coding DNA: TGTGCCAGCAGTTCCAGGGGCTCGGCGCAGTATTTT. It translates to CASSSRGSAQYF.

Only a few counts were recorded for this clonotype. The genes are TRBV6-6 and TRBJ2-3; D gene unclear. The V end was cut by 6 bases, the J end by 1 base, with 26 bases between. Germline CDR1 is MNHNY and CDR2 is SVGAGI (reference sequence). The CDR3 is 19 amino acids. The CDR3 DNA is TGTGCCAGCAGCCACCCCCTCTACAAGATTCAGCCTCGCACAGATACGCAGTATTTT. Translated, it gives CASSHPLYKIQPRTDTQYF.

The chain joins TRBV24-1 to TRBJ1-1; a weak D match, TRBD1 (5 bases). This CDR3 contains 14 residues. Germline V gene lookup returns CDR1 KGHDR and CDR2 SFDVKD. Trimming shortened V by 5 bases and J by 6 bases, and 15 bases separated the two germline ends. This chain's CDR3 is CATSAGGAEPEAFF. DNA for the CDR3: TGTGCCACCAGTGCGGGAGGGGCGGAACCTGAAGCTTTCTTT.

The chain recombines TRBV13 with TRBJ2-2; 7 bases map to TRBD1. The trim removed 4 bases at V and 7 bases at J, leaving 3 bases unmatched. This CDR3 is 13 amino acids long. From germline, CDR1 is PRHDT and CDR2 FYEKMQ (reference sequence). The CDR3 DNA sequence: TGTGCCAGCAGCTCCTACAGGGGCGGGGAGCTGTTTTTT. Amino acid sequence: CASSSYRGGELFF.